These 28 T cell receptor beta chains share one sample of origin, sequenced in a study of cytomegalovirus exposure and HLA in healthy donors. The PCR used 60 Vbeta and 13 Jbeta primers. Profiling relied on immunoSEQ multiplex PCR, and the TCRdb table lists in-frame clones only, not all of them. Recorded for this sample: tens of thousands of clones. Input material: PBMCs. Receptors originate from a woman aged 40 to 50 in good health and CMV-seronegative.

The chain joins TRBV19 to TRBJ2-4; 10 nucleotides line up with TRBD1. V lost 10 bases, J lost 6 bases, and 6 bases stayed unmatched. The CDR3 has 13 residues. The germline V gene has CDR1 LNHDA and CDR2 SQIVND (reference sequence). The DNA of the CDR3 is TGTGCCACGACGGGACAGGGGACAAACATTCAGTACTTC. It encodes CATTGQGTNIQYF.

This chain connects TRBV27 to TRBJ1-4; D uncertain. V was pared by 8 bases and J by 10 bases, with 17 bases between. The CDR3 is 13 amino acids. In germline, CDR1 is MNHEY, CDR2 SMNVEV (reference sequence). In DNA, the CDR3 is TGTGCCAGCGGTCGGCTCCCCGCGGGAAAACTGTTTTTT. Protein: CASGRLPAGKLFF.

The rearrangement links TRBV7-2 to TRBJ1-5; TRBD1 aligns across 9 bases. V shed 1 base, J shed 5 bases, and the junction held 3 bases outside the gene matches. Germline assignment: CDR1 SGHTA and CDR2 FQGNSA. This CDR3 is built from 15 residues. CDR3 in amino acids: CASSLVGTGYQPQHF. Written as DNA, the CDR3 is TGTGCCAGCAGCTTAGTTGGGACAGGGTATCAGCCCCAGCATTTT.

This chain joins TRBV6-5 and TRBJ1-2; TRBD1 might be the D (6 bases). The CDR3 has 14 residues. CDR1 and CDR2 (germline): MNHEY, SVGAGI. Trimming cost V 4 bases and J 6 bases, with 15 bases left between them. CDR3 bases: TGTGCCAGCAGTTTCCAACAGGGAGGGGATGGCTACACCTTC. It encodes CASSFQQGGDGYTF.

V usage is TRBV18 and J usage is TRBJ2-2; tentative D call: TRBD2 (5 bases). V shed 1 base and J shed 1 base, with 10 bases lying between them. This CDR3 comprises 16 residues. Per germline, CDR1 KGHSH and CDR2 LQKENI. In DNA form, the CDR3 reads TGTGCCAGCTCACCACGGCAGCGGAGGAACACCGGGGAGCTGTTTTTT. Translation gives CASSPRQRRNTGELFF.

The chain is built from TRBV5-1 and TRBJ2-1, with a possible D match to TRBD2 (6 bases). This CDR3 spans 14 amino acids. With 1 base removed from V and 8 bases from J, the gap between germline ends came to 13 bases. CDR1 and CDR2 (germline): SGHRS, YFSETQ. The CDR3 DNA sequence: TGCGCCAGCAGCTTGCCGGGCGGGGCAGATGAGCAGTTCTTC. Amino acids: CASSLPGGADEQFF.

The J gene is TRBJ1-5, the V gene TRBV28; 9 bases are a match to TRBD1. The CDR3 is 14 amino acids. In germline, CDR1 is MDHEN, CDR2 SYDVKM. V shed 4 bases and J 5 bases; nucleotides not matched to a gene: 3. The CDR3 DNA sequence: TGTGCCAGCAGTTCCGGGACAGGGTATCAGCCCCAGCATTTT. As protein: CASSSGTGYQPQHF.

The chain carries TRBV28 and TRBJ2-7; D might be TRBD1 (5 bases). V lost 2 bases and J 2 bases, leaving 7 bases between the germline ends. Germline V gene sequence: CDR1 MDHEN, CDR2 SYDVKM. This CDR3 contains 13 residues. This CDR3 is CASSLGHPYEQYF. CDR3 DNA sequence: TGTGCCAGCAGTTTAGGACACCCCTACGAGCAGTACTTC.

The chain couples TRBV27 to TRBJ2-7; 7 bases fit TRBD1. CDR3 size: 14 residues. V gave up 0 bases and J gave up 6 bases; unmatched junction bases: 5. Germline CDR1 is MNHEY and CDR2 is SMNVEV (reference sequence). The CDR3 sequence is CASSLSIGGLEQYF. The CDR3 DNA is TGTGCCAGCAGTTTATCTATAGGGGGCCTCGAGCAGTACTTC.

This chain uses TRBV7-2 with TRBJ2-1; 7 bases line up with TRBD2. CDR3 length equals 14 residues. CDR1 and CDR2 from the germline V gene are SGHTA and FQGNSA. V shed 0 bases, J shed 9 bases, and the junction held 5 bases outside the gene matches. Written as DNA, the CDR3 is TGTGCCAGCAGCTTAGCGGGAGGGTGGGGTGAGCAGTTCTTC. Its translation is CASSLAGGWGEQFF.

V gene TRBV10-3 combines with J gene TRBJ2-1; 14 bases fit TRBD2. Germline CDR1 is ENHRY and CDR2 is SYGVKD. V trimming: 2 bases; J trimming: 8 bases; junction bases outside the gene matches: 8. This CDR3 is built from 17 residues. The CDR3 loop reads CAISETLTSGRGDEQFF. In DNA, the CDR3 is TGTGCCATCAGTGAGACTTTGACTAGCGGGAGGGGCGATGAGCAGTTCTTC.

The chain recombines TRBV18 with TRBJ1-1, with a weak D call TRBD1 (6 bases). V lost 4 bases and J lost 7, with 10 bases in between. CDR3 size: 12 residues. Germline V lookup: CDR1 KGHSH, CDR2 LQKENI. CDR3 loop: CASSQDRFEAFF. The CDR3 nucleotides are TGTGCCAGCTCACAAGACAGGTTTGAAGCTTTCTTT.

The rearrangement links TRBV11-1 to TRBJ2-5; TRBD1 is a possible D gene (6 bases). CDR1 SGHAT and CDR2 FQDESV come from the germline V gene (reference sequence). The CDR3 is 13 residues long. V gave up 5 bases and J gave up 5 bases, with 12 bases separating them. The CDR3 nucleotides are TGTGCCAGCAGCCCGGGACATCTGGAGACCCAGTACTTC. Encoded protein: CASSPGHLETQYF.

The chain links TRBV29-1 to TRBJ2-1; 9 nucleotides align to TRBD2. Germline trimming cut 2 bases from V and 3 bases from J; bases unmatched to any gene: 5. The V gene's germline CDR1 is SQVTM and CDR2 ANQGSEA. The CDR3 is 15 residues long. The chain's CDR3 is CSVESASGNYNEQFF. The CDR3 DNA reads TGCAGCGTTGAATCCGCTAGCGGGAACTACAATGAGCAGTTCTTC.

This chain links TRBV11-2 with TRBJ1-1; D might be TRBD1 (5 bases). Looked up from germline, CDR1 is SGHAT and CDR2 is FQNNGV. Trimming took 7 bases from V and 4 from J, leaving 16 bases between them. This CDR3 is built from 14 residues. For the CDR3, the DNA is TGTGCCAGCACCGGACTGGGGGGAGTCACTGAAGCTTTCTTT. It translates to CASTGLGGVTEAFF.

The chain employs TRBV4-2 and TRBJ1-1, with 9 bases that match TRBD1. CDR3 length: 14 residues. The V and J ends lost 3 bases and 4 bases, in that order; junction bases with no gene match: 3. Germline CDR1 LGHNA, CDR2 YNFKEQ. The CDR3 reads CASSQLDRGTEAFF. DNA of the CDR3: TGTGCCAGCAGCCAGTTGGACAGGGGCACTGAAGCTTTCTTT.

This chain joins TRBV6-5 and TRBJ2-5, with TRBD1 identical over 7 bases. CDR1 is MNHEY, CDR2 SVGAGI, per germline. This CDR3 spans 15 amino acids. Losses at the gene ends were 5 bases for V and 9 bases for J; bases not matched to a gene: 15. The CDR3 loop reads CASSGTGAAARAQYF. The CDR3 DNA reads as TGTGCCAGCAGTGGCACAGGGGCGGCCGCTAGGGCCCAGTACTTC.

CDR3 nucleotide sequence: TGTGCCAGCAGCGTCAGTCCCTGGAGCTCCTACGAGCAGTACTTC. Translating it yields CASSVSPWSSYEQYF. The V and J genes are TRBV9 and TRBJ2-7; D remains ambiguous. V gave up 2 bases and J gave up 0 bases, with 12 bases separating them. This CDR3 region has 15 residues. Per germline, CDR1 SGDLS and CDR2 YYNGEE.

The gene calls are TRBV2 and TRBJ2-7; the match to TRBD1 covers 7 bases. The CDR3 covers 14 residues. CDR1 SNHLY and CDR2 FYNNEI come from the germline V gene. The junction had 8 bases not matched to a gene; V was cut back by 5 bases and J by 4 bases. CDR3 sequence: CASSQRGLGYEQYF. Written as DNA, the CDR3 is TGTGCCAGCAGTCAGAGGGGGCTGGGTTACGAGCAGTACTTC.

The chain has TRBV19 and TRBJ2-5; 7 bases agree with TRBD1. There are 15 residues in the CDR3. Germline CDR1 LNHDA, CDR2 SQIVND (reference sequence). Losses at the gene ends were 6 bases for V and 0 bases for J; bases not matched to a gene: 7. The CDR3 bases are TGTGCCAGTAGGAGCGGACAGGCCAACCAAGAGACCCAGTACTTC. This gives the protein CASRSGQANQETQYF.

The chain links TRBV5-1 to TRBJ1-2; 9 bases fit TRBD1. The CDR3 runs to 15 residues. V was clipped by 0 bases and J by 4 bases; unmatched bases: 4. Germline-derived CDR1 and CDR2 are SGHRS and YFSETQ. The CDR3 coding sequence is TGCGCCAGCAGCTTGGAACAGGGGGCTATCTATGGCTACACCTTC. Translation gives CASSLEQGAIYGYTF.

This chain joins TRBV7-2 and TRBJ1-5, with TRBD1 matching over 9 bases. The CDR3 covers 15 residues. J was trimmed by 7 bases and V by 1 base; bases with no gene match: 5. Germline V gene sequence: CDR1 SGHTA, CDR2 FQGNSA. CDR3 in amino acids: CASSLEGTGHQPQHF. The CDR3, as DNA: TGTGCCAGCAGCTTAGAAGGGACAGGGCACCAGCCCCAGCATTTT.

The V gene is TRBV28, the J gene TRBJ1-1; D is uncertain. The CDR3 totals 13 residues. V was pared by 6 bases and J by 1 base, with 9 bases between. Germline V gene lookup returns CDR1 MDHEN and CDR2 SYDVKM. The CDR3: CASRGGRNTEAFF. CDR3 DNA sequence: TGTGCCAGCAGGGGTGGGAGGAACACTGAAGCTTTCTTT.

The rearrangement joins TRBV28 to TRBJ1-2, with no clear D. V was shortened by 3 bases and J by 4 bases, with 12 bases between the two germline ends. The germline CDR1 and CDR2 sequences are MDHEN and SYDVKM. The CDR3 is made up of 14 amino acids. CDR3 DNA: TGTGCCAGCAGTTTTGGGAGGGCGCCCTATGGCTACACCTTC. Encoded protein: CASSFGRAPYGYTF.

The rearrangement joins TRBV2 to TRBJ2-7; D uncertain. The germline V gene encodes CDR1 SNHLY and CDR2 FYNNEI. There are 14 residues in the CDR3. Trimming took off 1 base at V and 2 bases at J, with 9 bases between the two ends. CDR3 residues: CASSEGQNPYEQYF. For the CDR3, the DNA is TGTGCCAGCAGTGAAGGCCAGAATCCCTACGAGCAGTACTTC.

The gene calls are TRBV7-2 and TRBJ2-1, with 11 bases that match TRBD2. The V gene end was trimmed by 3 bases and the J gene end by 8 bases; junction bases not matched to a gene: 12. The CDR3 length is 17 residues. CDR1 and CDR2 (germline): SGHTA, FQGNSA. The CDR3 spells CASSFPRLAGGQDEQFF. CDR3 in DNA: TGTGCCAGCAGCTTCCCCCGCTTAGCGGGAGGGCAGGATGAGCAGTTCTTC.

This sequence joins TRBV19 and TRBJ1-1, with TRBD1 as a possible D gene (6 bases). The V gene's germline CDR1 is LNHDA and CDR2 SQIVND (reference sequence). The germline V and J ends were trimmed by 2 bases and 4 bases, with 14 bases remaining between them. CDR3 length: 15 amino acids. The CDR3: CASSISEGEGTEAFF. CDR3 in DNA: TGTGCCAGTAGTATAAGTGAGGGGGAGGGCACTGAAGCTTTCTTT.

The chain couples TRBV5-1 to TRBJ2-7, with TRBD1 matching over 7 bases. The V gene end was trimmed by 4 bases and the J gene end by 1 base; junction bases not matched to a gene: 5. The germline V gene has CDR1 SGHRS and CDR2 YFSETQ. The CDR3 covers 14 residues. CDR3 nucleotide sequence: TGCGCCAGCAGCCGCAACAGGGGATCCTACGAGCAGTACTTC. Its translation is CASSRNRGSYEQYF. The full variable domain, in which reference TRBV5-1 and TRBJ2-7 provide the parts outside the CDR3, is KAGVTQTPRYLIKTRGQQVTLSCSPISGHRSVSWYQQTPGQGLQFLFEYFSETQRNKGNFPGRFSGRQFSNSRSEMNVSTLELGDSALYLCASSRNRGSYEQYFGPGTRLTVT.